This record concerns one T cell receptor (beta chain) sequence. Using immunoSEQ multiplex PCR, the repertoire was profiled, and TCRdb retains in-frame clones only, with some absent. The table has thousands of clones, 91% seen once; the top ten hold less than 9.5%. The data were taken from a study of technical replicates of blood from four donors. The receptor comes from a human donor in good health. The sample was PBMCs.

The CDR3 here is CASSYRVGGYQPQHF. CDR3 bases: TGTGCCAGCAGTTACAGGGTTGGAGGATACCAGCCCCAGCATTTT. V is TRBV6-5 and J is TRBJ1-5; no clear D gene. V dropped 2 bases and J dropped 7 bases, with 15 bases sitting between them. In germline, CDR1 is MNHEY, CDR2 SVGAGI. There are 15 residues in the CDR3.